This is a list of T cell receptor beta chains from one sample in a study of T cell changes during pregnancy in multiple sclerosis. Assay used: immunoSEQ multiplex PCR; TCRdb lists only in-frame clones, some missing. Of tens of thousands of clones in the sample, less than 95% are singletons; the top ten hold 2% to 3%. The input for sequencing was peripheral blood, taken in the third trimester of pregnancy. These receptors were taken from a female donor with multiple sclerosis, enrolled in a pregnancy study. Both conserved end residues are part of each CDR3. The D gene is left open where the match is weak.

d_call	j_call	v_call	cdr3_aa	cdr3_nt
-	TRBJ1-2	TRBV19	CASSRFRGGSGAYGYTF	TGTGCCAGTTCTCGATTTAGGGGGGGCTCGGGCGCCTATGGCTACACCTTC
-	TRBJ1-6	TRBV5-6	CASSPTVPDSPLHF	TGTGCCAGCAGCCCGACAGTACCGGATTCACCCCTCCACTTT
TRBD1	TRBJ2-5	TRBV19	CASSNPRDSQETQYF	TGTGCCAGTAGTAACCCCCGGGACAGCCAAGAGACCCAGTACTTC
-	TRBJ2-7	TRBV7-2	CASSSRQVLSYEQYF	TGTGCCAGCAGCTCCCGACAGGTTCTCTCCTACGAGCAGTACTTC
-	TRBJ1-1	TRBV4-1	CASRNRGAAEAFF	TGCGCCAGCCGGAACCGGGGTGCGGCTGAAGCTTTCTTT
-	TRBJ1-1	TRBV10-3	CAIKIPNSDTEAFF	TGTGCCATCAAAATTCCGAACTCGGACACTGAAGCTTTCTTT
-	TRBJ2-1	TRBV2	CASSAYRGSSYNEQFF	TGTGCCAGCAGTGCGTATCGGGGAAGCTCCTACAATGAGCAGTTCTTC
TRBD2	TRBJ2-1	TRBV7-2	CASSLGGSGDPYNEQFF	TGTGCCAGCAGCTTAGGGGGTAGCGGGGACCCCTACAATGAGCAGTTCTTC
-	TRBJ1-6	TRBV6-5	CASSYGSPLHF	TGTGCCAGCAGTTACGGCTCACCCCTCCACTTT
-	TRBJ2-7	TRBV10-3	CAISGQDYEQYF	TGTGCCATCAGTGGCCAGGACTACGAGCAGTACTTC